A selection of T cell receptor beta chains follows, all from one sample in a study of cytomegalovirus exposure and HLA in healthy donors. The repertoire was sequenced with immunoSEQ multiplex PCR; TCRdb's copy has only in-frame clones and lacks some. The sample yields approximately 160,000 clones, 77% seen once. Sequencing used PBMCs. These TCRs come from a woman aged 40 to 50 in good health and CMV-seropositive. Both conserved end residues are part of each CDR3. A D gene is named only where the DNA matches it firmly. Size tells how often a clone was seen (once, few, many) or the class of an expanded clone, and some rows leave it out.

clone_size d_call j_call v_call cdr3_aa cdr3_nt
NA TRBD2 TRBJ2-3 TRBV7-2 CASSLGTSGVTDTQYF TGTGCCAGCAGCTTAGGGACTAGCGGGGTGACAGATACGCAGTATTTT
NA NA TRBJ2-7 TRBV19 CASSMNGPTYEQYF TGTGCCAGTAGTATGAATGGGCCAACATACGAGCAGTACTTC
NA TRBD1 TRBJ2-1 TRBV4-1 CASSQDLPGTGLGVNEQFF TGCGCCAGCAGCCAAGATCTCCCCGGGACAGGGCTGGGAGTGAATGAGCAGTTCTTC
NA NA TRBJ2-7 TRBV18 CASSPPEGKEQYF TGTGCCAGCTCACCACCGGAGGGGAAAGAGCAGTACTTC
NA NA TRBJ2-1 TRBV5-6 CASSLDLLGSYNEQFF TGTGCCAGCAGCTTGGATCTCCTCGGCTCCTACAATGAGCAGTTCTTC
NA NA TRBJ2-3 TRBV5-1 CASSSQGSPSTDTQYF TGCGCCAGCAGCAGTCAGGGATCACCTAGCACAGATACGCAGTATTTT
NA NA TRBJ2-7 TRBV19 CASSSMDSYEQYF TGTGCCAGTAGTTCCATGGACAGCTACGAGCAGTACTTC
NA TRBD1 TRBJ2-5 TRBV10-3 CAISQGADQETQYF TGTGCCATCAGCCAGGGGGCGGATCAAGAGACCCAGTACTTC
NA NA TRBJ1-1 TRBV10-3 CAINPTGRNTEAFF TGTGCCATCAATCCGACGGGGAGGAACACTGAAGCTTTCTTT
NA NA TRBJ1-1 TRBV7-9 CASSFGSTGSTEAFF TGTGCCAGCAGCTTCGGATCTACAGGGAGTACTGAAGCTTTCTTT
NA TRBD1 TRBJ1-1 TRBV9 CASSRGTENTEAFF TGTGCCAGCAGCCGGGGGACAGAGAACACTGAAGCTTTCTTT
NA NA TRBJ1-3 TRBV7-2 CASSLGVREAGNTIYF TGTGCCAGCAGCTTAGGAGTCAGGGAGGCTGGAAACACCATATATTTT
NA NA TRBJ1-4 TRBV7-2 CASSGGLNEKLFF TGTGCCTCCTCGGGGGGGCTTAATGAAAAACTGTTTTTT
few TRBD1 TRBJ1-1 TRBV5-8 CASSLRDRAGTEAFF TGTGCCAGCAGCTTACGGGACAGGGCAGGCACTGAAGCTTTCTTT
few NA TRBJ1-6 TRBV5-4 CASSTEHPNSPLHF TGTGCCAGCAGCACCGAACACCCGAACTCACCCCTCCACTTT
NA NA TRBJ2-1 TRBV29-1 CSAFRGTGSVEQFF TGCAGCGCCTTTAGGGGTACAGGGAGCGTTGAGCAGTTCTTC
NA NA TRBJ1-1 TRBV14 CASSQEVGGTEAFF TGTGCCAGCAGCCAAGAGGTGGGGGGCACTGAAGCTTTCTTT
NA NA TRBJ2-5 TRBV11-3 CASRGELETQYF TGTGCCAGCAGAGGAGAGTTAGAGACCCAGTACTTC
NA TRBD1 TRBJ1-1 TRBV19 CASSSTGGTEAFF TGTGCCAGTAGTTCAACAGGGGGCACTGAAGCTTTCTTT
NA NA TRBJ1-1 TRBV2 CASTPLTVMNTEAFF TGTGCCAGCACCCCCTTGACAGTCATGAACACTGAAGCTTTCTTT
NA TRBD1 TRBJ1-2 TRBV30 CAWRPGQGIFRGGTF TGTGCCTGGAGACCCGGACAGGGAATTTTTCGTGGTGGCACCTTC
NA NA TRBJ2-1 TRBV29-1 CSVPTEGEQFF TGCAGCGTCCCGACGGAGGGTGAGCAGTTCTTC
NA NA TRBJ1-5 TRBV15 CATWLRAAREHF TGTGCCACCTGGCTCCGGGCGGCGAGGGAGCATTTT
NA NA TRBJ1-1 TRBV5-1 CASSLAGRMMNTEAFF TGCGCCAGCAGCTTGGCAGGCCGTATGATGAACACTGAAGCTTTCTTT
once TRBD2 TRBJ2-7 TRBV7-2 CASSFSSGRQYEQYF TGTGCCAGCAGTTTTTCTAGCGGGAGGCAATACGAGCAGTACTTC